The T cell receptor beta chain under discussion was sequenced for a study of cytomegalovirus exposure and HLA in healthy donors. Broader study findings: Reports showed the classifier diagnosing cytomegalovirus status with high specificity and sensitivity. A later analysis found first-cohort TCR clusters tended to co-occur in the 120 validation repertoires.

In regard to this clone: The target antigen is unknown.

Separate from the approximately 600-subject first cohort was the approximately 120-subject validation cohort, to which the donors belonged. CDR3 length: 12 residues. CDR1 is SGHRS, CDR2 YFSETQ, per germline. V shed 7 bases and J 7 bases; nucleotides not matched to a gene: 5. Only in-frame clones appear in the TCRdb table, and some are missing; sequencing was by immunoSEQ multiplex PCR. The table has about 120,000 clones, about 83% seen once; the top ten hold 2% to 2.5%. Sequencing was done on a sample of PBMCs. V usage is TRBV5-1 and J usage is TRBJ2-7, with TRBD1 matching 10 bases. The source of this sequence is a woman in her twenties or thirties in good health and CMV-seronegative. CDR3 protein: CASFDRGQEQYF. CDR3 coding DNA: TGCGCCAGCTTCGACAGGGGGCAAGAGCAGTACTTC. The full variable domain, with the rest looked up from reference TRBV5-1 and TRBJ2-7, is KAGVTQTPRYLIKTRGQQVTLSCSPISGHRSVSWYQQTPGQGLQFLFEYFSETQRNKGNFPGRFSGRQFSNSRSEMNVSTLELGDSALYLCASFDRGQEQYFGPGTRLTVT.